One and the same sample provided the 10 T cell receptor beta chains below, sequenced in a study of blood T cell repertoires in COVID-19. Clones were read by immunoSEQ multiplex PCR, and TCRdb kept only the in-frame ones, dropping some. The sample gives 37,000 or so clones, about 82% of which show up once; 14% is in the top ten. Sequencing was carried out using peripheral blood. The receptors here all came from a human donor in a cohort sampled during active COVID-19.

The chain uses TRBV10-3 and TRBJ2-3; TRBD2 matches at 12 bases. This CDR3 is built from 13 residues. Germline lookup yields CDR1 ENHRY and CDR2 SYGVKD. V gave up 7 bases and J gave up 6 bases; unmatched junction bases: 2. CDR3 DNA sequence: TGTGCCATCAAAGGACTAGCGGGGGATACGCAGTATTTT. Its translation: CAIKGLAGDTQYF.

The gene calls are TRBV5-1 and TRBJ1-1; weak D call: TRBD1 (6 bases). This CDR3 is 16 amino acids long. CDR1 and CDR2 (germline): SGHRS, YFSETQ. Deletions cut 0 bases from V and 1 base from J, with 13 bases between. CDR3 DNA: TGCGCCAGCAGCTTGGTTCCCGAAGGGGGGAACACTGAAGCTTTCTTT. It is translated as CASSLVPEGGNTEAFF.

The genes are TRBV6-5 and TRBJ1-1, with 7 bases that match TRBD1. J was trimmed by 2 bases and V by 0 bases; bases with no gene match: 3. CDR3 length: 15 amino acids. Germline loops: CDR1 MNHEY, CDR2 SVGAGI. CDR3 sequence reads: CASSYSGTANTEAFF. The DNA for the CDR3 is TGTGCCAGCAGTTACTCCGGGACAGCAAACACTGAAGCTTTCTTT.

The chain couples TRBV19 to TRBJ2-1, with 8 positions matching TRBD2. V dropped 0 bases and J dropped 5; count of bases not matched to a gene: 6. Germline CDR1 LNHDA, CDR2 SQIVND (reference sequence). The CDR3 has 16 residues. Here the CDR3 DNA reads TGTGCCAGTAGTATAGACGGATCGGGGGGGAACAATGAGCAGTTCTTC. Translated: CASSIDGSGGNNEQFF.

The J gene is TRBJ1-5, the V gene TRBV13; D is unresolved. The CDR3 totals 12 residues. Germline V gives CDR1 PRHDT, CDR2 FYEKMQ (reference sequence). V gave up 5 bases and J gave up 6 bases, with 8 bases separating them. CDR3 region: CASSLRSQPQHF. The DNA for the CDR3 is TGTGCCAGCAGCCTGAGATCTCAGCCCCAGCATTTT.

The chain links TRBV7-6 to TRBJ2-3; 9 bases are shared with TRBD1. V lost 7 bases to trimming and J lost 4 bases; unmatched junction nucleotides: 6. CDR3 length equals 14 residues. CDR1 and CDR2 (germline): SGHVS, FNYEAQ. Here the CDR3 reads CASNPGTGSDTQYF. The CDR3 coding sequence is TGTGCCAGCAACCCCGGGACAGGGTCAGATACGCAGTATTTT. Looking up the rest from reference TRBV7-6 and TRBJ2-3 gives the full variable domain: GAGVSQSPRYKVTKRGQDVALRCDPISGHVSLYWYRQALGQGPEFLTYFNYEAQQDKSGLPNDRFSAERPEGSISTLTIQRTEQRDSAMYRCASNPGTGSDTQYFGPGTRLTVL.

The rearrangement links TRBV12-3 or TRBV12-4 to TRBJ2-7; D may be TRBD2 (5 bases). CDR3 size: 12 residues. V lost 3 bases and J 4 bases, leaving 7 bases between the germline ends. The CDR3 region is CASSFEGYEQYF. The CDR3 region has the DNA TGTGCCAGCAGTTTTGAGGGATACGAGCAGTACTTC.

Comment on this clone: Sequence at one end of the junction differs from germline and may be a read error. This sequence joins TRBV7-9 and TRBJ2-1, with D tentatively TRBD2 (5 bases). CDR1 SEHNR and CDR2 FQNEAQ come from the germline V gene (reference sequence). CDR3 length: 13 residues. The CDR3 DNA reads TGTGCCAGCAGCGGCCTAGCCTATAATGAGCAGTTCTTC. It encodes CASSGLAYNEQFF.

This clone is a singleton in its sample. The CDR3 bases are TGTGCCAGCCAAGGGGACATCCCCGGAAATACGCAGTATTTT. Its translation: CASQGDIPGNTQYF. The chain uses TRBV11-2 and TRBJ2-3; maybe TRBD1 (6 bases). Between the trimmed V and J ends, which lost 8 bases and 7 bases, there was a span of 19 bases. The V gene's germline CDR1 is SGHAT and CDR2 FQNNGV. The CDR3 spans 14 residues.

V gene TRBV18 combines with J gene TRBJ2-7, with a weak D call TRBD1 (6 bases). The germline CDR1 and CDR2 sequences are KGHSH and LQKENI. The ends were cut back, 3 bases at V and 4 bases at J, with 19 bases in the middle. The CDR3 consists of 16 residues. Written as DNA, the CDR3 is TGTGCCAGCTCACCTATGGCAGGGGTCAAATCGTACGAGCAGTACTTC. Translating it yields CASSPMAGVKSYEQYF.